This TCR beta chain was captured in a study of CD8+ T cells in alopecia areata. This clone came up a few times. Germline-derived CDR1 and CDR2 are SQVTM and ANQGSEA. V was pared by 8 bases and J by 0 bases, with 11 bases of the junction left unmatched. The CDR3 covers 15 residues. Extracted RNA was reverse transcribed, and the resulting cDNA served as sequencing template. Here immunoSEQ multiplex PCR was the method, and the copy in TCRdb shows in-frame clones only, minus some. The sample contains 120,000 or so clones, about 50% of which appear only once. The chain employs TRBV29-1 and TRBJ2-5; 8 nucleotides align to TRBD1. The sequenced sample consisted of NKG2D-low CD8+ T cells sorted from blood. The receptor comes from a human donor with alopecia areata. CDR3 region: CSSTPGQVHQETQYF. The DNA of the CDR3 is TGCAGCTCGACGCCGGGACAGGTCCACCAAGAGACCCAGTACTTC.